This TCR beta chain was obtained from a study of blood T cell repertoires in COVID-19. As handled by the study authors: Amplification from reference gene primers served as the basis for estimated nucleated cell counts. Sequencing was performed with immunoSEQ multiplex PCR; in TCRdb, only in-frame clones are kept and a portion is missing. D and trimming were read from the DNA, whereas the V and J calls and clone size are those reported in that table. This table has about 210,000 clones, roughly 80% appearing once. V dropped 0 bases and J dropped 8; count of bases not matched to a gene: 18. The CDR3 extends over 19 amino acids. In germline, CDR1 is GTSNPN, CDR2 SVGIG (reference sequence).

This TCR was sampled from a woman aged 55-75 years with COVID-19, enrolled during active disease. The rearrangement links TRBV30 to TRBJ2-4, with 11 bases that match TRBD2. Sequenced material: peripheral blood. CDR3 loop: CAWSVRRQGIAGGRDIQYF. DNA of the CDR3: TGTGCCTGGAGTGTACGGCGTCAGGGAATAGCGGGAGGGCGAGACATTCAGTACTTC.